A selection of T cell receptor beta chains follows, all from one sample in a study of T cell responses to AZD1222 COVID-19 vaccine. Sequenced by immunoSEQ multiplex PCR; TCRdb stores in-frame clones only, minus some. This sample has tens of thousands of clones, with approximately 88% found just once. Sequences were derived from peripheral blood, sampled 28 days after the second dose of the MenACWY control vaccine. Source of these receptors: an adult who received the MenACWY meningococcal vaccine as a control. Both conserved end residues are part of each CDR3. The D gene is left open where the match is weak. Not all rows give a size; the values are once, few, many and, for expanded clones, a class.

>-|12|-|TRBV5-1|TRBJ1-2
TGCGCCAGCAGCTTGGAGGCGAGTGGCTACACCTTC
CASSLEASGYTF
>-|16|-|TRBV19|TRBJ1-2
TGTGCCAGTAGTATAGTGCCGGGGATGGACAACTCTGGCTACACCTTC
CASSIVPGMDNSGYTF
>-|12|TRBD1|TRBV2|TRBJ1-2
TGTGCCAGCAGTGGACAGGGACTTGGCTACACCTTC
CASSGQGLGYTF
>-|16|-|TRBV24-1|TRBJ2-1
TGTGCCACCAGTGGACCCACAATAGCGGACCACAATGAGCAGTTCTTC
CATSGPTIADHNEQFF
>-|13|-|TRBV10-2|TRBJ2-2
TGCGCCAGCAAGGCGGTAGTCACCGGGGAGCTGTTTTTT
CASKAVVTGELFF
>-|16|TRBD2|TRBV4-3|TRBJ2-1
TGCGCCAGCAGCCAACTTAGCGGGGGGGCCTCCAATGAGCAGTTCTTC
CASSQLSGGASNEQFF
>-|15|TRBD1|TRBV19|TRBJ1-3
TGTGCCAGTAGTAGGACAGGAGGCTCTGGAAACACCATATATTTT
CASSRTGGSGNTIYF
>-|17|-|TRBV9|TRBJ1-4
TGTGCCAGCAGCGAAAGACGGGGGAGAGACACTAATGAAAAACTGTTTTTT
CASSERRGRDTNEKLFF
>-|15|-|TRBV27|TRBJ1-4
TGTGCCAGCAGTTGGAGGGGACCCGGGGGTGAAAAACTGTTTTTT
CASSWRGPGGEKLFF
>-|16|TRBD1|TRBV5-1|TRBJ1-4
TGCGCCAGCAGCTCGACAGGGGGATCGTCTAATGAAAAACTGTTTTTT
CASSSTGGSSNEKLFF
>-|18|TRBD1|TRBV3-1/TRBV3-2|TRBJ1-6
TGTGCCAGCAGCCAGGGGGGACAGGGAAGGGTTTATAATTCACCCCTCCACTTT
CASSQGGQGRVYNSPLHF
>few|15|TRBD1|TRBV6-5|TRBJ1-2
TGTGCCAGCACCCTACGAGGGGGACAGGGAGGCGGCTACACCTTC
CASTLRGGQGGGYTF
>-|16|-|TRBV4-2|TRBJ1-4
TGTGCCAGCAGCCAAGATCCGGGAGCTATTAATGAAAAACTGTTTTTT
CASSQDPGAINEKLFF
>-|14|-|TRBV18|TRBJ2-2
TGTGCCAGCTCACCACAGGGGAACACCGGGGAGCTGTTTTTT
CASSPQGNTGELFF
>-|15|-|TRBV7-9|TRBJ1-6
TGTGCCAGCAGCTTAGGTGGACTACTTAATTCACCCCTCCACTTT
CASSLGGLLNSPLHF
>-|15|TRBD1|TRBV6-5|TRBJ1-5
TGTGCCAGCATAGGGGACAGGGGGACGATCCAGCCCCAGCATTTT
CASIGDRGTIQPQHF
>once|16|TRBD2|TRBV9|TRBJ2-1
TGTGCCAGCAGCCCCATGGTGGGACTAGTGGTTTATGAGCAGTTCTTC
CASSPMVGLVVYEQFF
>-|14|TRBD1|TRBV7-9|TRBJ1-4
TGTGCCAGCAGCTTGACAGGGGAGAATGAAAAACTGTTTTTT
CASSLTGENEKLFF
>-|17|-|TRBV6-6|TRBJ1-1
TGTGCCAGCAGTCTAAACTCAGGGGCTGCGAGCATCACTGAAGCTTTCTTT
CASSLNSGAASITEAFF
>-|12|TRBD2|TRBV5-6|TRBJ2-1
TGTGCCAGCAGCCGCCGGGGGGGTGAGCAGTTCTTC
CASSRRGGEQFF
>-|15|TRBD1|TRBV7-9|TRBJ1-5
TGTGCCAGCAGCCTGACAGGGGCGAAAGATCAGCCCCAGCATTTT
CASSLTGAKDQPQHF
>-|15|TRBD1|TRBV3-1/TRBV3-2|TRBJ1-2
TGTGCCAGCAGCCAAGAGGGACAGGTTAAGTATGGCTACACCTTC
CASSQEGQVKYGYTF
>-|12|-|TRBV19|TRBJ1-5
TGTGCCAGTGGGGGGTCCAATCAGCCCCAGCATTTT
CASGGSNQPQHF
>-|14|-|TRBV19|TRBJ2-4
TGTGCCAGTAGTCCAGGGTTTGGAGGAAACATTCAGTACTTC
CASSPGFGGNIQYF
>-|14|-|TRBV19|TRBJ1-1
TGTGCCAGTAGTATAACAGGGATGGGCACTGAAGCTTTCTTT
CASSITGMGTEAFF
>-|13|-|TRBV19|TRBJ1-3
TGTGCCAGTAGACTGGACTCAGGAAACACCATATATTTT
CASRLDSGNTIYF
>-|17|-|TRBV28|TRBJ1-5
TGTGCCAGCAGTCCCCCGGGATTATCGAATAGCAATCAGCCCCAGCATTTT
CASSPPGLSNSNQPQHF
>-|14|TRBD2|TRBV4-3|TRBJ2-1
TGCGCCAGCAGCCTAGATAGGACTAGCGGGGAGCAGTTCTTC
CASSLDRTSGEQFF
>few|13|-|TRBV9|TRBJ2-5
TGTGCCAGCAGCGTAGCCAGGACGGAGACCCAGTACTTC
CASSVARTETQYF
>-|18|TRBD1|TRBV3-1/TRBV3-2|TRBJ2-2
TGTGCCAGCAGCCAGAGGACAGGGGGCTGGCCGAACACCGGGGAGCTGTTTTTT
CASSQRTGGWPNTGELFF
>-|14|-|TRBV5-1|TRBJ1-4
TGCGCCAGCAGCTTGGGGACAGAGAATGAAAAACTGTTTTTT
CASSLGTENEKLFF
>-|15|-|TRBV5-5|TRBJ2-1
TGTGCCAGCAGCCTAAGTCCAACCCAATACAATGAGCAGTTCTTC
CASSLSPTQYNEQFF
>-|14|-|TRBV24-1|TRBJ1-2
TGTGCCACCAGTGACCCGGTCACTAACTATGGCTACACCTTC
CATSDPVTNYGYTF
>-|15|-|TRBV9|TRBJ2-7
TGTGCCAGCAGCCCCCACAGGGCCTTGGGCGACGAGCAGTACTTC
CASSPHRALGDEQYF
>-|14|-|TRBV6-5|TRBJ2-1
TGTGCCAGCATAGGCGGGGGCCCTTTCTTTGAGCAGTTCTTC
CASIGGGPFFEQFF
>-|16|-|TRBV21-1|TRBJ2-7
TGTGCCAGCAATACAAGGGGAGGGGGGATCTCCTACGAGCAGTACTTC
CASNTRGGGISYEQYF
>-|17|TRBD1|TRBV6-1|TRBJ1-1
TGTGCCAGCAGTGAATTATCCTCAGGGGGTTGGCACACTGAAGCTTTCTTT
CASSELSSGGWHTEAFF
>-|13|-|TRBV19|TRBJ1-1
TGTGCCAGTAGTTTCCAAGGACAGTCTGAAGCTTTCTTT
CASSFQGQSEAFF
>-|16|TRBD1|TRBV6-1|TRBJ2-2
TGTGCCAGCAGTGAACGACAGGGGATTAACACCGGGGAGCTGTTTTTT
CASSERQGINTGELFF
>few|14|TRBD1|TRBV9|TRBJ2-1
TGTGCCAGCAGCGTAAGGACAGGGTACAATGAGCAGTTCTTC
CASSVRTGYNEQFF
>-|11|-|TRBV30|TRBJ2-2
TGTGCCTGGAGTGTGGGCGGGGAGCTGTTTTTT
CAWSVGGELFF
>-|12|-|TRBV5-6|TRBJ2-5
TGTGCCAGCAGCCTCCTTAGTGAGACCCAGTACTTC
CASSLLSETQYF
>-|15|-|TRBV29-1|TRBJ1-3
TGCAGCGTTGAACCCCTAACGGGAACTGGAAACACCATATATTTT
CSVEPLTGTGNTIYF
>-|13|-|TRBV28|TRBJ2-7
TGTGCCAGCAGTTCCCCCGCCACAAAAACGCAGTACTTC
CASSSPATKTQYF
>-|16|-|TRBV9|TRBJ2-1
TGTGCCAGCAGCGTAGGAGGCAGGGAACCCTACAATGAGCAGTTCTTC
CASSVGGREPYNEQFF